The 18 T cell receptor beta chains given below trace back to one sample, sequenced in a study of human T cells and chemical hapten exposure (dated by TCRdb to the early 2020s). Reading the label with the study, this specimen's time point is: patch test 2, 6 weeks after DPC sensitization. This sample's treatment or condition label indicates: therapeutic diphenylcyclopropenone sensitization with weekly scalp DPC. Library prep was done by RACE. Sequenced using a NextSeq 500. In-frame beta chains were kept once TCRdb had trimmed the public reads at Q25 with fastp and called clones with MiXCR. Each record represents a unique CDR3 protein, reported with the most common genes and DNA among its rows. The table for this sample lists more than 80,000 distinct CDR3 sequences; about 9.4% of them were counted only once. The ten largest clonotypes hold less than 6.5% of the sample. The sample in question was whole blood, obtained in connection with sensitization to the hapten diphenylcyclopropenone (DPC). These TCRs come from a woman aged 45-65 years with alopecia areata. Some clones in this sample may be carry-over from other donors' samples.

There are a few counts of this clonotype. This sequence joins TRBV7-9 and TRBJ1-2; 9 bases fit TRBD1. Germline V gives CDR1 SEHNR, CDR2 FQNEAQ (reference sequence). V dropped 0 bases and J dropped 6; count of bases not matched to a gene: 2. The CDR3 extends over 14 amino acids. CDR3 bases: TGTGCCAGCAGCTTAGCGGGGACAGGGAATGGCTACACCTTC. Protein sequence: CASSLAGTGNGYTF.

This clonotype was recorded a few times. The gene calls are TRBV20-1 and TRBJ2-7; TRBD2 aligns across 7 bases. After removal of 6 bases from V and 0 bases from J, the junction contained 11 bases not matched to a gene. The CDR3 extends over 15 amino acids. CDR1 is DFQATT and CDR2 is SNEGSKA in the germline V gene (reference sequence). CDR3 coding DNA: TGCAGTGCCACGGGGATGCGGGGGAACTCCTACGAGCAGTACTTC. This encodes CSATGMRGNSYEQYF.

This clonotype was counted a few times. V is TRBV28 and J is TRBJ1-3; no clear D. CDR3 length equals 12 residues. Germline V gene lookup returns CDR1 MDHEN and CDR2 SYDVKM. The V end lost 5 bases, the J end lost 4 bases, and 6 bases lay between the germline ends. CDR3 nucleotide sequence: TGTGCCAGCAGTGACCCCGGAAACACCATATATTTT. This encodes CASSDPGNTIYF.

This rearrangement joins TRBV30 to TRBJ1-5; D may be TRBD1 (5 bases). The CDR3 loop spans 14 amino acids. The V end lost 1 base, the J end lost 4 bases, and 11 bases lay between the germline ends. Germline assignment: CDR1 GTSNPN and CDR2 SVGIG (reference sequence). This CDR3 reads CAWSGYGANQPQHF. In nucleotides, the CDR3 is TGTGCCTGGAGTGGATACGGGGCAAATCAGCCCCAGCATTTT.

This clonotype has a handful of counts. CDR3 in amino acids: CASSFADRSTEAFF. For the CDR3, the DNA is TGTGCCAGCAGTTTCGCCGACCGGTCCACTGAAGCTTTCTTT. The chain uses TRBV28 and TRBJ1-1; no clear D gene. CDR1 and CDR2 from the germline V gene are MDHEN and SYDVKM. Trimming cost V 3 bases and J 4 bases, with 12 bases left between them. This CDR3 comprises 14 residues.

This clonotype was counted only a few times. The chain is built from TRBV11-2 and TRBJ1-3, with 7 nucleotides matching TRBD1. This CDR3 contains 15 residues. The J segment lost 5 bases and the V segment lost 5 bases, leaving 9 bases of the junction unmatched. Germline CDR1 SGHAT, CDR2 FQNNGV. The CDR3 loop reads CASSPSDRARNTIYF. In DNA form, the CDR3 reads TGTGCCAGCAGCCCGAGTGACAGGGCTCGAAACACCATATATTTT.

This clonotype was picked up many times. The chain recombines TRBV12-3 or TRBV12-4 with TRBJ2-7; TRBD1 is a possible D gene (6 bases). The CDR3 has 16 residues. The germline V and J ends were trimmed by 4 bases and 4 bases, with 20 bases remaining between them. The CDR3: CASSSATGQLRYEQYF. The CDR3 DNA is TGTGCCAGCAGTTCAGCCACGGGACAACTTCGATACGAGCAGTACTTC.

A few counts support this clonotype. The V and J genes are TRBV25-1 and TRBJ2-3; unclear D gene. Per germline, CDR1 MGHDK and CDR2 SYGVNS. CDR3 size: 13 residues. V lost 4 bases, J lost 4 bases, and 9 bases lay in between. In DNA, the CDR3 is TGTGCCAGCAGTGTTTTAGATTCAGATACGCAGTATTTT. Encoded protein: CASSVLDSDTQYF.

This rearrangement joins TRBV6-2 or TRBV6-3 to TRBJ2-2, with D tentatively TRBD2 (5 bases). This CDR3 is built from 13 residues. CDR1 is MNHEY, CDR2 SVGEGT, per germline. V was pared by 2 bases and J by 7 bases, with 8 bases between. The CDR3 is CASSYGGGGELFF. In nucleotides, the CDR3 is TGTGCCAGCAGTTACGGAGGAGGCGGGGAGCTGTTTTTT.

The chain couples TRBV27 to TRBJ1-5; 7 nucleotides align to TRBD1. CDR1 and CDR2 from the germline V gene are MNHEY and SMNVEV (reference sequence). J gave up 0 bases and V 5 bases, and 10 bases lay outside the gene matches. The CDR3 contains 17 residues. The CDR3 here is CASSPPGQRYSNQPQHF. DNA for the CDR3: TGTGCCAGCAGTCCGCCGGGACAGAGATATAGCAATCAGCCCCAGCATTTT.

The chain has TRBV18 and TRBJ2-7; no definite D call. This CDR3 has 16 amino acids. CDR1 is KGHSH and CDR2 is LQKENI in the germline V gene. V gave up 4 bases and J gave up 3 bases, with 19 bases separating them. CDR3 in DNA: TGTGCCAGCTCACTCACTGTCCCCGGCACCTTCTACGAGCAGTACTTC. It encodes CASSLTVPGTFYEQYF.

The table lists this clonotype with many counts. CDR3: CASSRALTSLNTEAFF. The CDR3 coding sequence is TGTGCCAGCAGCCGAGCTTTGACCTCCCTGAACACTGAAGCTTTCTTT. The gene calls are TRBV7-9 and TRBJ1-1; D uncertain. CDR1 SEHNR and CDR2 FQNEAQ come from the germline V gene (reference sequence). CDR3 size: 16 residues. Trimming left V 5 bases short and J 0 bases short, with 16 bases between.

This clonotype was observed at least ten times. The CDR3 DNA reads TGCAGCGCCGACTCCTCTAGCGGACCAGGAGGAGAGACCCAGTACTTC. Encoded protein: CSADSSSGPGGETQYF. J is TRBJ2-5 and V is TRBV29-1; 7 bases are shared with TRBD2. Germline values: CDR1 SQVTM, CDR2 ANQGSEA. The V segment lost 7 bases and the J segment 4 bases; nucleotides outside the gene matches: 18. The CDR3 loop spans 16 amino acids.

This clonotype has at least ten counts. The rearrangement uses TRBV7-6 and TRBJ1-1; unclear D gene. This CDR3 comprises 15 residues. V was trimmed by 3 bases and J by 1 base, leaving 12 bases between them. The germline V gene has CDR1 SGHVS and CDR2 FNYEAQ. The CDR3 is CASSLTRQANTEAFF. CDR3 DNA: TGTGCCAGCAGCTTGACGCGGCAAGCGAACACTGAAGCTTTCTTT.

V is TRBV6-5 and J is TRBJ1-2, with D possibly being TRBD1 (5 bases). This CDR3 contains 12 residues. V was clipped by 10 bases and J by 0 bases, with 9 bases between them. Germline-derived CDR1 and CDR2 are MNHEY and SVGAGI. In DNA form, the CDR3 reads TGTGCCACCAGACAGACTAACTATGGCTACACCTTC. This encodes CATRQTNYGYTF.

This clonotype was detected a few times. The CDR3 bases are TGTGCCAGCAGTTACTCTGGACGGACTTACTTATCCTATGGCTACACCTTC. The encoded protein is CASSYSGRTYLSYGYTF. V is TRBV6-5 and J is TRBJ1-2; no reliable D call. Trimming cost V 0 bases and J 4 bases, with 18 bases left between them. The CDR3 consists of 17 residues. Germline-derived CDR1 and CDR2 are MNHEY and SVGAGI.

V and J are TRBV29-1 and TRBJ1-2, with 8 bases that match TRBD1. The CDR3 totals 11 residues. The germline gives CDR1 SQVTM, CDR2 ANQGSEA. Germline trimming cut 8 bases from V and 4 bases from J; bases unmatched to any gene: 3. Here the CDR3 reads CSTDRAYGYTF. The CDR3 coding sequence is TGCAGCACGGACAGGGCCTATGGCTACACCTTC.

The sample holds a few counts of this clonotype. The chain combines TRBV4-2 with TRBJ1-5; D perhaps matches TRBD1 (6 bases). The CDR3 sequence is 16 residues long. Trimming cost V 2 bases and J 6 bases, with 17 bases left between them. The germline gives CDR1 LGHNA, CDR2 YNFKEQ. The CDR3 DNA follows: TGTGCCAGCAGCCAAAACAGGGTGGAGGGGCCTCAGCCCCAGCATTTT. This codes for CASSQNRVEGPQPQHF.